The present T cell receptor (beta chain) was sequenced within a study of beta chain features in type 1 diabetes. The sample holds a few counts of this clone. CDR3 size: 14 residues. Germline V gene data show CDR1 as SNHLY and CDR2 as FYNNEI. With V trimmed by 5 bases and J by 7 bases, 9 bases remained unmatched. Isolated RNA was reverse transcribed in full, so expressed TCRB transcripts were sequenced. Assay: immunoSEQ multiplex PCR; the TCRdb copy retains only in-frame clones and omits some. This sample has under 250,000 clones, with 14% found just once. The sample was naive CD4+ T cells from blood. V gene TRBV2 combines with J gene TRBJ1-2; TRBD1 matches at 8 bases. The receptor was isolated from a middle-aged woman in good health. Here the CDR3 reads CASSTLQGGFGYTF. The CDR3 nucleotides read TGTGCCAGCAGTACATTACAGGGGGGCTTTGGCTACACCTTC.